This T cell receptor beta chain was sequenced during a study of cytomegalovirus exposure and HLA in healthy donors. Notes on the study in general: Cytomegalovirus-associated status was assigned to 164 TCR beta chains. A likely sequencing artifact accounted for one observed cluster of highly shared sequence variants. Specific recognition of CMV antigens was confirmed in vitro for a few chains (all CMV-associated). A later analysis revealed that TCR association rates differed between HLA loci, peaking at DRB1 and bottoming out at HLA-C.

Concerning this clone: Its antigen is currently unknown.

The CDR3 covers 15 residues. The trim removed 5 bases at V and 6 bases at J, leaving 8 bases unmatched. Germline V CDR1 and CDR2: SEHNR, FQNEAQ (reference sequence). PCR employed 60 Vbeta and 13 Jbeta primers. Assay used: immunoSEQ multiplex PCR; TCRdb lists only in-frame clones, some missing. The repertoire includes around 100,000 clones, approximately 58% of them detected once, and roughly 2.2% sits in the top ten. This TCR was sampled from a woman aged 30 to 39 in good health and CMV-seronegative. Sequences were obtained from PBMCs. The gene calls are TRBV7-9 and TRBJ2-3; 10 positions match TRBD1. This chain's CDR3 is CASSQGTGETDTQYF. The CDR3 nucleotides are TGTGCCAGCAGCCAGGGGACAGGGGAAACCGATACGCAGTATTTT. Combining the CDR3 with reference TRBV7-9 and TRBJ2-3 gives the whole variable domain DTGVSQNPRHKITKRGQNVTFRCDPISEHNRLYWYRQTLGQGPEFLTYFQNEAQLEKSRLLSDRFSAERPKGSFSTLEIQRTEQGDSAMYLCASSQGTGETDTQYFGPGTRLTVL.